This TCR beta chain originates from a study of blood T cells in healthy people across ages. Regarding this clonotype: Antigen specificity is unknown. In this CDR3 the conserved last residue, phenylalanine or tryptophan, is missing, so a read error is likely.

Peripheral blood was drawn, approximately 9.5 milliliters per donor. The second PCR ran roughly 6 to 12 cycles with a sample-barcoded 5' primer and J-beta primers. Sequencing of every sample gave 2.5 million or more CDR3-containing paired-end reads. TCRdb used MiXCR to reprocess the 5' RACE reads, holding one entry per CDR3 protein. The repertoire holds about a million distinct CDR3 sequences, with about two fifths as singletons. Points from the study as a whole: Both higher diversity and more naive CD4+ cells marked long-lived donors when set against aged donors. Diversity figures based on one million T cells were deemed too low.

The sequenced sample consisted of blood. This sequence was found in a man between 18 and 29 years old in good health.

The chain's CDR3 is CASSPQPRQNTEAFL. Written as DNA, the CDR3 is TGTGCCAGCAGCCCCCAGCCCAGACAGAACACTGAAGCTTTCTTG. The chain employs TRBV5-5 and TRBJ1-1, with D unclear. Trimming removed 4 bases at V and 1 base at J, with 14 bases between. CDR1 SGHKS and CDR2 YYEKEE come from the germline V gene (reference sequence). The CDR3 is made up of 15 amino acids.